This TCR beta chain was documented in a study of cytomegalovirus exposure and HLA in healthy donors. Trimming took off 6 bases at V and 0 bases at J, with 9 bases between the two ends. Germline assignment: CDR1 MGHDK and CDR2 SYGVNS. The length of the CDR3 is 13 residues. The assay was immunoSEQ multiplex PCR, and TCRdb's table has in-frame clones only and misses some. This sample carries about 120,000 clones, about 84% of them seen once, and the ten largest clones take roughly 2%. The chain has TRBV25-1 and TRBJ2-7; no reliable D call. The receptor comes from a woman in her 30s in good health and CMV-seronegative. The material sequenced was PBMCs. The CDR3 is CASRLPGSYEQYF. The CDR3 nucleotides read TGTGCCAGCAGGCTGCCAGGCTCCTACGAGCAGTACTTC.